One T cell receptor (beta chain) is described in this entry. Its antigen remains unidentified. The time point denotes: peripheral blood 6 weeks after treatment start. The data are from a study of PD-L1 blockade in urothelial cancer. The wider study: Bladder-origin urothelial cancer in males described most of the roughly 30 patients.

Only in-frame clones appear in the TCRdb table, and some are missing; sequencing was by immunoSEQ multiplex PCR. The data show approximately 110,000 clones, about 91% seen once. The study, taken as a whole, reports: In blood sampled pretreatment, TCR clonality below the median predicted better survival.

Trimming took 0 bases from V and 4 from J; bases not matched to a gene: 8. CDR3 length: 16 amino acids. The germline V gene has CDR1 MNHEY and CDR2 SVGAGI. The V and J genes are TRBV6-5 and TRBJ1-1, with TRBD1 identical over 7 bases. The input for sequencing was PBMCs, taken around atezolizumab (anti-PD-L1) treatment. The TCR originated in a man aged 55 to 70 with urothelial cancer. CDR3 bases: TGTGCCAGCAGTTACTCAAAAGGGGGCAGTATCACTGAAGCTTTCTTT. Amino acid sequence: CASSYSKGGSITEAFF.